This TCR beta chain was profiled in a study of brain T cells in children with intractable seizures. Profiling relied on immunoSEQ multiplex PCR, and the TCRdb table lists in-frame clones only, not all of them. The data hold 70,000 to 85,000 clones, with around nine tenths observed a single time. The V gene end was trimmed by 5 bases and the J gene end by 5 bases; junction bases not matched to a gene: 7. Germline loops: CDR1 LNHDA, CDR2 SQIVND (reference sequence). This CDR3 comprises 14 residues. The chain links TRBV19 to TRBJ1-1; 8 bases map to TRBD1. The material sequenced was peripheral blood, taken at surgery. This clonotype originated in a girl aged 2 to 9 with Rasmussen encephalitis and intractable seizures. This CDR3 reads CASSSRTGLTEAFF. The CDR3 region has the DNA TGTGCCAGTAGTTCACGGACAGGGTTGACTGAAGCTTTCTTT.